These T cell receptor beta chains were read from a single sample in a study of blood T cell repertoires in COVID-19. Data came from immunoSEQ multiplex PCR; TCRdb stores just in-frame clones and leaves some out. The data show fewer than 90,000 clones, approximately 79% seen once. Specimen: peripheral blood. The receptors were sampled from a woman older than 75 with acute or convalescent COVID-19. Both conserved end residues are part of each CDR3. A D gene is named only where the DNA matches it firmly. Size is omitted from some rows. Given values are once, few, many or a class for expanded clones.

d_call,clone_size,j_call,cdr3_length,v_call,cdr3_aa,cdr3_nt
-,many,TRBJ2-3,14,TRBV6-5,CASSPEFGTDTQYF,TGTGCCAGCAGTCCGGAGTTTGGCACAGATACGCAGTATTTT
-,-,TRBJ2-3,14,TRBV19,CASSSLAGSDTQYF,TGTGCCAGTAGTAGTTTAGCAGGGTCAGATACGCAGTATTTT
TRBD2,-,TRBJ2-3,14,TRBV25-1,CASRAGGEGNTQYF,TGTGCCAGCAGAGCGGGGGGGGAGGGAAATACGCAGTATTTT
TRBD1,-,TRBJ1-2,15,TRBV28,CASSLAVGGSGGYTF,TGTGCCAGCAGTCTTGCAGTAGGGGGCTCGGGTGGCTACACCTTC
TRBD1,-,TRBJ1-3,15,TRBV6-2/TRBV6-3,CASSRTGVAGNTIYF,TGTGCCAGCAGCCGGACAGGGGTTGCTGGAAACACCATATATTTT
TRBD2,few,TRBJ2-7,16,TRBV5-1,CASSLIELAEPYEQYF,TGCGCCAGCAGCTTGATCGAACTAGCGGAACCCTACGAGCAGTACTTC
TRBD2,-,TRBJ2-1,15,TRBV15,CATSVTSGLYNEQFF,TGTGCCACCAGCGTTACTAGCGGCCTCTACAATGAGCAGTTCTTC
TRBD2,-,TRBJ2-1,17,TRBV5-1,CASSRTSGGLIYNEQFF,TGCGCCAGCAGCCGGACTAGCGGGGGCCTTATCTACAATGAGCAGTTCTTC
TRBD1,large,TRBJ1-2,15,TRBV9,CASSARGQGVYGYTF,TGTGCCAGCAGCGCCCGGGGACAGGGCGTTTATGGCTACACCTTC
-,-,TRBJ1-6,14,TRBV3-1/TRBV3-2,CASSPWERNSPLHF,TGTGCCAGCAGCCCTTGGGAGCGGAATTCACCCCTCCACTTT
-,-,TRBJ2-7,14,TRBV11-2,CASRTSGAAYEQYF,TGTGCCAGCAGGACAAGTGGGGCCGCCTACGAGCAGTACTTC
TRBD1,-,TRBJ1-1,12,TRBV2,CASSYWDRVAFF,TGTGCCAGCAGTTACTGGGACAGGGTGGCTTTCTTT
-,-,TRBJ1-1,14,TRBV5-1,CASSYLGANTEAFF,TGCGCCAGCAGCTATTTGGGGGCGAACACTGAAGCTTTCTTT
TRBD1,-,TRBJ1-2,15,TRBV6-5,CASSYDRGTFGGYTF,TGTGCCAGCAGTTACGACAGGGGGACGTTTGGCGGCTACACCTTC
TRBD2,few,TRBJ2-5,16,TRBV3-1/TRBV3-2,CASSQGLAGDQETQYF,TGTGCCAGCAGCCAGGGTCTAGCGGGGGACCAAGAGACCCAGTACTTC
TRBD1,-,TRBJ1-2,14,TRBV6-2/TRBV6-3,CASSRDSRLYGYTF,TGTGCCAGCAGCAGGGACAGCCGCCTCTATGGCTACACCTTC
TRBD1,few,TRBJ1-1,15,TRBV6-6,CASSQRGQLNTEAFF,TGTGCCAGCAGTCAGAGGGGACAGCTGAACACTGAAGCTTTCTTT
-,-,TRBJ1-6,13,TRBV18,CASSSDGKAPLHF,TGTGCCAGCTCATCTGACGGGAAGGCACCCCTCCACTTT
TRBD1,once,TRBJ2-2,20,TRBV7-6,CASSPEDRGRWTGSTGELFF,TGTGCCAGCAGCCCGGAGGACAGGGGGCGCTGGACCGGGTCCACCGGGGAGCTGTTTTTT
-,-,TRBJ1-5,13,TRBV7-6,CASSFSDNQPQHF,TGTGCCAGCAGCTTTTCAGATAATCAGCCCCAGCATTTT
TRBD1,-,TRBJ2-1,17,TRBV11-3,CASSPGQGHSGYNEQFF,TGTGCCAGCAGCCCCGGACAGGGACATTCAGGATACAATGAGCAGTTCTTC
TRBD1,-,TRBJ2-7,16,TRBV7-2,CASSSSRDRGPYEQYF,TGTGCCAGCAGCTCCTCCAGGGACAGGGGGCCCTACGAGCAGTACTTC
-,-,TRBJ2-7,14,TRBV7-8,CASSLAEVAYEQYF,TGTGCCAGCAGCTTAGCTGAGGTAGCCTACGAGCAGTACTTC
-,few,TRBJ2-7,12,TRBV13,CASSRGTGAEYF,TGTGCCAGCAGCCGGGGGACCGGGGCCGAGTACTTC
TRBD1,many,TRBJ2-2,15,TRBV11-2,CASSFENRGTGELFF,TGTGCCAGCAGCTTCGAAAACAGGGGGACCGGGGAGCTGTTTTTT
-,-,TRBJ1-2,17,TRBV4-3,CASSPNWGDPSDYGYTF,TGCGCCAGCAGCCCTAATTGGGGGGACCCCTCGGACTATGGCTACACCTTC
TRBD1,-,TRBJ2-4,14,TRBV7-2,CASSPDRGRNIQYF,TGTGCCAGCAGCCCGGACAGGGGGAGGAACATTCAGTACTTC
-,once,TRBJ1-1,11,TRBV19,CASSARERAFF,TGTGCCAGCTCCGCTAGGGAGCGAGCTTTCTTT
-,-,TRBJ1-2,14,TRBV30,CAWSRGPSNYGYTF,TGTGCCTGGAGTAGGGGTCCTTCTAACTATGGCTACACCTTC
TRBD2,-,TRBJ2-3,16,TRBV3-1/TRBV3-2,CASSQDGGGLTDTQYF,TGTGCCAGCAGCCAAGACGGCGGGGGGCTCACAGATACGCAGTATTTT
-,-,TRBJ1-3,13,TRBV2,CASSGVGGNTIYF,TGTGCCAGCAGTGGGGTCGGGGGGAACACCATATATTTT
-,-,TRBJ1-2,12,TRBV29-1,CSVSGDYYGYTF,TGCAGCGTCTCGGGAGACTACTATGGCTACACCTTC
TRBD1,-,TRBJ1-1,14,TRBV27,CASGFRQGAFEAFF,TGTGCCAGCGGATTCCGACAGGGGGCGTTCGAAGCTTTCTTT
-,-,TRBJ2-7,14,TRBV3-1/TRBV3-2,CASSHATTSYEQYF,TGTGCCAGCAGCCACGCAACAACCTCCTACGAGCAGTACTTC
TRBD1,-,TRBJ2-7,16,TRBV5-1,CASSFPAGRGPYEQYF,TGCGCCAGCAGCTTCCCCGCCGGCAGGGGGCCCTACGAGCAGTACTTC
TRBD1,-,TRBJ2-2,15,TRBV6-1,CASSWRQGNTGELFF,TGTGCCAGCAGTTGGAGACAGGGCAACACCGGGGAGCTGTTTTTT
TRBD1,few,TRBJ1-6,15,TRBV18,CASSQTGQGNSPLHF,TGTGCCAGCTCACAAACGGGACAGGGAAATTCACCCCTCCACTTT
-,-,TRBJ2-2,12,TRBV2,CASSQTGGELFF,TGTGCCAGCAGCCAAACAGGAGGGGAGCTGTTTTTT
TRBD2,-,TRBJ2-3,15,TRBV9,CASSVGRGSTDTQYF,TGTGCCAGCAGCGTTGGGCGGGGGAGCACAGATACGCAGTATTTT
-,few,TRBJ1-3,16,TRBV9,CASSVRGSGSGNTIYF,TGTGCCAGCAGCGTACGGGGATCGGGCTCTGGAAACACCATATATTTT
-,-,TRBJ2-1,11,TRBV20-1,CSGSGGGEQFF,TGCAGTGGGTCCGGGGGAGGTGAGCAGTTCTTC
-,-,TRBJ1-4,17,TRBV28,CASSFAPVGDVWEKLFF,TGTGCCAGCAGTTTCGCCCCGGTAGGGGATGTCTGGGAAAAACTGTTTTTT
-,-,TRBJ1-2,12,TRBV19,CASSIGFSGYTF,TGTGCCAGTAGTATTGGCTTCTCCGGCTACACCTTC
-,few,TRBJ2-5,14,TRBV2,CASRETTYQETQYF,TGTGCCAGCAGGGAAACCACTTACCAAGAGACCCAGTACTTC
-,-,TRBJ1-4,14,TRBV27,CASRWQGQSEKLFF,TGTGCCAGTCGGTGGCAGGGGCAATCCGAAAAACTGTTTTTT
-,few,TRBJ2-7,13,TRBV2,CASSRGKSYEQYF,TGTGCCAGCAGTAGGGGCAAGTCCTACGAGCAGTACTTC
-,many,TRBJ2-2,17,TRBV7-9,CASRRPTTGVNTGELFF,TGTGCCAGCAGACGCCCAACGACAGGAGTGAACACCGGGGAGCTGTTTTTT
TRBD1,-,TRBJ1-5,15,TRBV28,CASSLPRQGTQPQHF,TGTGCCAGCAGTTTACCCCGACAGGGGACACAGCCCCAGCATTTT
TRBD1,-,TRBJ2-7,14,TRBV25-1,CASSDPGQLYEQYF,TGTGCCAGCAGTGACCCGGGACAGCTCTACGAGCAGTACTTC
-,-,TRBJ1-1,16,TRBV5-1,CASSLVFGSGETEAFF,TGCGCCAGCAGCTTGGTTTTTGGGAGCGGGGAGACTGAAGCTTTCTTT